This entry features one T cell receptor beta chain sequence. What this receptor recognizes is not known. Qualities for individual bases were not recorded, and no much larger clone is one base off. Between the V and J ends, shortened by 1 base and 5 bases respectively, the junction contains 12 bases. Taken from the germline V gene, the CDR1 and CDR2 loops are KGHSH and LQKENI. Spanning cysteine to phenylalanine, the CDR3 consists of 15 amino acids. Left in the record is the CDR3 DNA by itself, 45 bases read in frame from the first base. The immunoSEQ Assay, a bias-controlled multiplex PCR, was used to amplify TCRbeta CDR3 regions from genomic DNA. From the authors' description of their analysis: Nucleated cell counts per sample were estimated from amplification of reference gene primers within the assay. To quantify the absolute abundance of each unique TCRbeta CDR3 rearrangement, sequence reads were collapsed and filtered. For each sample, productive Simpson clonality was calculated as the square root of Simpson's diversity index over productive rearrangements. What TCRdb holds here is the immuneACCESS table cut down to in-frame rearrangements. Part of the clones is not present; checked against another copy, under half of the missing clones reflect an unresolved V gene, and the others are unexplained. V, J and clone size are taken as reported in that table, and D and trimming were inferred from the DNA itself. In this sample the table shows about 82,000 clones, around 78% of which occur a single time. The top ten constitute just over 35% of the sample.

The sample belongs to a study of blood T cell repertoires in COVID-19 (dated by TCRdb to about 2020). Regarding the research as a whole: Collaborator samples came from the United States, Italy and Spain and covered acute and convalescent phases of COVID-19. The sample metadata nearly always contained a de-identified subject ID, COVID-19 status, age in years and sex. Subjects who had been exposed to COVID-19, were actively infected with it, or had recovered from it provided the deeply sampled blood TCRbeta repertoires that made up the dataset. The repertoires were released in a freely available public database intended as a resource for research on the immune response to SARS-CoV-2. The prospective study material was composed of cDNA or gDNA derived from T cells, B-cell-depleted T cells, or PBMCs. Where available, HLA class I and class II types were taken from metadata supplied by the sample provider and were not determined by assay-based typing. The samples were drawn from two sources: the first 160 participants of the ongoing ImmuneRACE study, and fewer than 1,500 subjects contributed by 6 global collaborators. The investigation overall reported the following: The amount of clinical and demographic metadata varied by source and participant and was provided uncurated.

At one collaborating source in Seattle, patients were enrolled during active infection and were followed longitudinally through the course of disease. Whole blood was collected in K2EDTA tubes by collaborating institutions according to the institutions' own protocols. For TCRbeta analysis, collaborators shipped samples in one of three forms: frozen whole blood, isolated PBMCs, or DNA extracted from either of those sample types. Sequencing input: peripheral blood. This receptor was identified in a man in his 60s with COVID-19, enrolled during active disease. The V and J segments used are TRBV18 and TRBJ1-5; no confident D gene assignment can be made. The CDR3 in this case is CASSPRMGSDQPQHF. In nucleotide form, the sequence is TGTGCCAGCTCACCACGGATGGGCAGTGATCAGCCCCAGCATTTT.